This T cell receptor (beta chain) was observed in a study of T cell changes during pregnancy in multiple sclerosis. Measured with immunoSEQ multiplex PCR; TCRdb has only the in-frame clones, and not every one. The table records over 65,000 clones, less than 95% of them present only once. Germline V CDR1 and CDR2: SGHDN, FVKESK. There are 13 residues in the CDR3. The V gene end was trimmed by 4 bases and the J gene end by 7 bases; junction bases not matched to a gene: 3. The input for sequencing was peripheral blood, taken in the second trimester of pregnancy. This sequence joins TRBV14 and TRBJ2-2; 7 bases are shared with TRBD1. The TCR was taken from a female donor with multiple sclerosis, enrolled in a pregnancy study. CDR3 bases: TGTGCCAGCAGCCCGGGACAGATCGGGGAGCTGTTTTTT. It translates to CASSPGQIGELFF.